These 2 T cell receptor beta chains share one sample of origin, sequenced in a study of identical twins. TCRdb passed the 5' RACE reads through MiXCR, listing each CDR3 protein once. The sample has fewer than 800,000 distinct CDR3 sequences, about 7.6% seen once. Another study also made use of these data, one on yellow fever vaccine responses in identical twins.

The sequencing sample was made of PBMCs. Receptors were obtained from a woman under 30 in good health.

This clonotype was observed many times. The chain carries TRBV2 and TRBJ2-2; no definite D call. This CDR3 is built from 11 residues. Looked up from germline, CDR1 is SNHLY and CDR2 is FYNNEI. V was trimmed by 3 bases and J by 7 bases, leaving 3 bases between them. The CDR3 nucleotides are TGTGCCAGCAGTGATTTCGGGGAGCTGTTTTTT. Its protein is CASSDFGELFF. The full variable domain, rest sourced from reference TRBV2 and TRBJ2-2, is EPEVTQTPSHQVTQMGQEVILRCVPISNHLYFYWYRQILGQKVEFLVSFYNNEISEKSEIFDDQFSVERPDGSNFTLKIRSTKLEDSAMYFCASSDFGELFFGEGSRLTVL.

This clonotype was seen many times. CDR3 in amino acids: CASSLGLAGGLGNEQFF. The CDR3 coding sequence is TGTGCCAGCAGCTTAGGACTAGCGGGAGGGCTTGGTAATGAGCAGTTCTTC. The gene calls are TRBV5-5 and TRBJ2-1; TRBD2 matches 15 bases. The CDR3 is 17 amino acids. Germline V gives CDR1 SGHKS, CDR2 YYEKEE (reference sequence). The J segment lost 7 bases and the V segment lost 2 bases, leaving 7 bases of the junction unmatched.